One and the same sample provided the 25 T cell receptor beta chains below, sequenced in a study of PD-1 blockade in classical Hodgkin lymphoma. Sequencing used immunoSEQ multiplex PCR; TCRdb keeps in-frame clones, though not all of them. The table includes about 98,000 clones, roughly 92% detected once. All the patients suffered relapse after autologous stem cell transplantation, and brentuximab vedotin exposure differed. The sequencing here drew on peripheral blood mononuclear cells (PBMCs), taken at baseline. These receptors originate from a human donor with classical Hodgkin lymphoma.

V gene TRBV5-1 combines with J gene TRBJ2-6; D is possibly TRBD1 (7 bases). Germline CDR1 is SGHRS and CDR2 is YFSETQ. The length of the CDR3 is 19 residues. The V and J ends lost 1 base and 0 bases respectively, with 17 bases between them. CDR3 DNA: TGCGCCAGCAGCTTGTGGGCCAGGGGGGAAGGCTCTGGGGCCAACGTCCTGACTTTC. Translation: CASSLWARGEGSGANVLTF.

The chain links TRBV5-4 to TRBJ2-5; 7 positions agree with TRBD1. The DNA matches TRBJ2-7 better at its end, which makes the J call doubtful. From germline, CDR1 is SGHNT and CDR2 YYREEE (reference sequence). CDR3 size: 15 residues. The chain's CDR3 is CASSRSGTDPYEQYF. The CDR3 bases are TGTGCCAGCAGCCGGTCCGGGACAGATCCCTACGAGCAGTACTTC.

This rearrangement joins TRBV18 to TRBJ1-1; 7 bases map to TRBD1. The germline CDR1 and CDR2 sequences are KGHSH and LQKENI. V lost 6 bases to trimming and J lost 4 bases; unmatched junction nucleotides: 17. This CDR3 is 17 amino acids long. The CDR3 here is CASSQTQTGLGTTEAFF. The CDR3 region has the DNA TGTGCCAGCTCGCAAACCCAGACAGGGCTGGGGACCACTGAAGCTTTCTTT. Full variable domain (rest looked up from reference TRBV18 and TRBJ1-1): NAGVMQNPRHLVRRRGQEARLRCSPMKGHSHVYWYRQLPEEGLKFMVYLQKENIIDESGMPKERFSAEFPKEGPSILRIQQVVRGDSAAYFCASSQTQTGLGTTEAFFGQGTRLTVV.

The chain carries TRBV5-4 and TRBJ2-2; unclear D gene. Looked up from germline, CDR1 is SGHNT and CDR2 is YYREEE (reference sequence). V lost 2 bases and J lost 6, with 2 bases in between. The CDR3 has 11 residues. This chain's CDR3 is CASSLSGELFF. The CDR3 bases are TGTGCCAGCAGCTTATCCGGGGAGCTGTTTTTT.

The chain couples TRBV6-6 to TRBJ1-3; D is unclear. CDR1 is MNHNY, CDR2 SVGAGI, per germline (reference sequence). Trimming stripped 4 bases from V and 3 bases from J, with 4 bases between. The CDR3 has 12 amino acids. CDR3 bases: TGTGCCAGCAGTTCGGTTGGAAACACCATATATTTT. This codes for CASSSVGNTIYF.

The V gene is TRBV28, the J gene TRBJ1-1; TRBD1 matches at 8 bases. V shed 6 bases, J shed 5 bases, and the junction held 14 bases outside the gene matches. The CDR3 extends over 16 amino acids. CDR1 is MDHEN and CDR2 is SYDVKM in the germline V gene. CDR3 nucleotide sequence: TGTGCCAGCAGCATCTTGGGCAGGGGGCGAGGAACTGAAGCTTTCTTT. It translates to CASSILGRGRGTEAFF.

The chain couples TRBV5-4 to TRBJ1-2, with D possibly TRBD1 on 5 matching bases. Germline assignment: CDR1 SGHNT and CDR2 YYREEE (reference sequence). V lost 2 bases and J lost 6, with 14 bases in between. The CDR3 sequence is 14 residues long. The CDR3 region has the DNA TGTGCCAGCAGCTTTCCCTTGGGGGATAATGGCTACACCTTC. Translated: CASSFPLGDNGYTF.

The table lists this clone with a count of one. V is TRBV6-6 and J is TRBJ2-3, with TRBD2 matching over 7 bases. The J segment lost 1 base and the V segment lost 8 bases, leaving 6 bases of the junction unmatched. Germline CDR1 MNHNY, CDR2 SVGAGI (reference sequence). The CDR3 is made up of 14 amino acids. The DNA of the CDR3 is TGTGCCAGCGGGGAGGGGCTACGCACAGATACGCAGTATTTT. This sequence encodes CASGEGLRTDTQYF.

The DNA for the CDR3 is TGTGCCAGTAGTACCCCGGGACGCTTAAATCAGCCCCAGCATTTT. This codes for CASSTPGRLNQPQHF. The chain is built from TRBV19 and TRBJ1-5, with D maybe TRBD1 (5 bases). The V end was cut by 4 bases, the J end by 4 bases, with 14 bases between. There are 15 residues in the CDR3. Germline CDR1 and CDR2: LNHDA and SQIVND (reference sequence).

This rearrangement joins TRBV5-1 to TRBJ2-1; D is possibly TRBD2 (5 bases). The CDR3 loop spans 16 amino acids. Germline CDR1 reads SGHRS; CDR2 reads YFSETQ. V lost 4 bases, J lost 7 bases, and 21 bases lay in between. CDR3 in amino acids: CASSLTPSRSVNEQFF. The DNA for the CDR3 is TGCGCCAGCAGCCTTACTCCTAGCAGGAGTGTTAATGAGCAGTTCTTC.

This chain uses TRBV28 with TRBJ2-1; possibly TRBD2 for D (6 bases). Germline CDR1 is MDHEN and CDR2 is SYDVKM. The length of the CDR3 is 15 residues. Deletions cut 7 bases from V and 4 bases from J, with 17 bases between. The CDR3 DNA reads TGTGCCAGCACCCCCGTCGGGACTTCATACAATGAGCAGTTCTTC. Translating it yields CASTPVGTSYNEQFF.

The chain is built from TRBV19 and TRBJ1-5, with D possibly being TRBD1 (6 bases). This CDR3 is built from 13 residues. Trimming removed 2 bases from V and 11 bases from J, with 13 bases in between. Germline CDR1 reads LNHDA; CDR2 reads SQIVND (reference sequence). The CDR3 region has the DNA TGTGCCAGTAGTATACTTGGACAGCCCTCCCAGCATTTT. Translating it yields CASSILGQPSQHF.

The chain employs TRBV30 and TRBJ2-7, with D possibly TRBD1 on 5 matching bases. The V gene's germline CDR1 is GTSNPN and CDR2 SVGIG (reference sequence). This CDR3 spans 14 amino acids. Trimming cost V 0 bases and J 7 bases, with 16 bases left between them. The CDR3 loop reads CAWSVWQGLGEQYF. The CDR3, as DNA: TGTGCCTGGAGTGTATGGCAGGGCTTGGGTGAGCAGTACTTC.

J is TRBJ2-5 and V is TRBV6-1, with D maybe TRBD1 (6 bases). The CDR3 is 15 amino acids. Germline V gene lookup returns CDR1 MNHNS and CDR2 SASEGT. Trimming removed 7 bases at V and 3 bases at J, with 18 bases between. The CDR3 nucleotides read TGTGCCAGCACCTTAATGGACAGAAACGAAGAGACCCAGTACTTC. Translated, it gives CASTLMDRNEETQYF.

The CDR3 DNA reads TGTGCCAGCAGTTCCTACGCCCACAGGGGGGCGGATACTGAAGCTTTCTTT. This gives the protein CASSSYAHRGADTEAFF. This chain connects TRBV27 to TRBJ1-1; TRBD1 aligns across 8 bases. Germline trimming cut 4 bases from V and 5 bases from J; bases unmatched to any gene: 15. This CDR3 region has 17 residues. Germline values: CDR1 MNHEY, CDR2 SMNVEV (reference sequence).

This sequence joins TRBV4-1 and TRBJ1-2; TRBD1 matches 11 bases. CDR1 MGHRA and CDR2 YSYEKL come from the germline V gene. The CDR3 has 17 amino acids. V was pared by 4 bases and J by 0 bases, with 7 bases of the junction left unmatched. CDR3 amino acids: CASSPSSGQGANYGYTF. DNA of the CDR3: TGCGCCAGCAGCCCGAGTTCGGGACAGGGGGCTAACTATGGCTACACCTTC.

The rearrangement links TRBV7-9 to TRBJ1-2, with D possibly being TRBD1 (5 bases). CDR1 and CDR2 from the germline V gene are SEHNR and FQNEAQ (reference sequence). Trimming removed 3 bases from V and 8 bases from J, with 16 bases in between. This CDR3 spans 14 amino acids. The CDR3 region has the DNA TGTGCCAGCAGCTTTGGTCACCCCGAGGGGGGCTACACCTTC. Amino acid sequence: CASSFGHPEGGYTF.

V gene TRBV27 combines with J gene TRBJ2-7; perhaps TRBD2 as D (5 bases). V dropped 3 bases and J dropped 0 bases, with 15 bases sitting between them. Germline values: CDR1 MNHEY, CDR2 SMNVEV (reference sequence). This CDR3 region has 16 residues. The CDR3 coding sequence is TGTGCCAGCAGTTTCGGTATGGGCGGGTACTCCTACGAGCAGTACTTC. Its translation: CASSFGMGGYSYEQYF.

The chain uses TRBV20-1 and TRBJ1-2, with TRBD1 as a possible D gene (5 bases). Trimming took off 0 bases at V and 7 bases at J, with 6 bases between the two ends. The length of the CDR3 is 11 residues. Germline values: CDR1 DFQATT, CDR2 SNEGSKA (reference sequence). The CDR3 is CSAREGGGYTF. In DNA form, the CDR3 reads TGCAGTGCTAGAGAGGGGGGTGGCTACACCTTC.

The chain uses TRBV5-8 and TRBJ1-1, with 9 bases that match TRBD1. The CDR3 loop spans 15 amino acids. Germline loops: CDR1 SGHTS, CDR2 YDEGEE. The V and J ends lost 2 bases and 1 base, in that order; junction bases with no gene match: 3. This CDR3 reads CASSFQTGGNTEAFF. Written as DNA, the CDR3 is TGTGCCAGCAGCTTTCAGACAGGGGGGAACACTGAAGCTTTCTTT.

The chain couples TRBV4-1 to TRBJ2-5, with TRBD1 matching 7 bases. The germline V gene has CDR1 MGHRA and CDR2 YSYEKL. This CDR3 region has 15 residues. V lost 0 bases to trimming and J lost 5 bases; unmatched junction nucleotides: 6. The CDR3 bases are TGCGCCAGCAGCCAAGACGCGGACAGGTGGGAGACCCAGTACTTC. Protein product: CASSQDADRWETQYF.

The genes are TRBV14 and TRBJ2-7, with no clear D. The germline V gene has CDR1 SGHDN and CDR2 FVKESK. V gave up 3 bases and J gave up 5 bases, with 5 bases separating them. The CDR3 totals 11 residues. CDR3 region: CASSHSHEQYF. In DNA form, the CDR3 reads TGTGCCAGCAGCCATTCGCACGAGCAGTACTTC.

The chain uses TRBV28 and TRBJ1-1; D is unresolved. Between the trimmed V and J ends, which lost 5 bases and 1 base, there was a span of 14 bases. CDR3 length: 15 amino acids. Germline CDR1 is MDHEN and CDR2 is SYDVKM. For the CDR3, the DNA is TGTGCCAGCAGTCGCCCACAGATACCGAACACTGAAGCTTTCTTT. Translated: CASSRPQIPNTEAFF.

The V gene is TRBV7-9, the J gene TRBJ2-5; 8 bases fit TRBD1. J was trimmed by 2 bases and V by 6 bases; bases with no gene match: 5. The germline gives CDR1 SEHNR, CDR2 FQNEAQ (reference sequence). The CDR3 is 14 amino acids. Written as DNA, the CDR3 is TGTGCCAGCAGAACACAGGGGGATCAAGAGACCCAGTACTTC. Residues: CASRTQGDQETQYF.

The chain has TRBV20-1 and TRBJ1-2, with D possibly matching TRBD1 (5 bases). Germline V lookup: CDR1 DFQATT, CDR2 SNEGSKA (reference sequence). This CDR3 region has 10 residues. The germline V and J ends were trimmed by 5 bases and 6 bases, with 7 bases remaining between them. Here the CDR3 DNA reads TGCAGTGCTGAGGGGAATGGCTACACCTTC. Its translation: CSAEGNGYTF.